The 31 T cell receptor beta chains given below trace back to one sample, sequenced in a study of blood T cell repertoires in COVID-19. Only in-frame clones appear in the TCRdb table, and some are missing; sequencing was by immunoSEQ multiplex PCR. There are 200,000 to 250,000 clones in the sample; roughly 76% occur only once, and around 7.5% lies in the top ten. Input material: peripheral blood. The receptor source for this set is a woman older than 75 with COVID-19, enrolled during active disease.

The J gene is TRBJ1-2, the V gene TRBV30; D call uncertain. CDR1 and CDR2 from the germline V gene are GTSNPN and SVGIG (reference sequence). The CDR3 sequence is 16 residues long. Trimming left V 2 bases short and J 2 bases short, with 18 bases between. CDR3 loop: CAWSRGANPRNYGYTF. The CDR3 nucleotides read TGTGCCTGGAGTCGGGGAGCCAACCCGCGGAACTATGGCTACACCTTC.

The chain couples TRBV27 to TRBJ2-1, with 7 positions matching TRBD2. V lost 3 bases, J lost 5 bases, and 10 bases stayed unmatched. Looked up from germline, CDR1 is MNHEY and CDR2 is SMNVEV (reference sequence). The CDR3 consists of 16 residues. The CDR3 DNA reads TGTGCCAGCAGTTTGGGAGGGCTCCCCCCCCACAATGAGCAGTTCTTC. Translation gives CASSLGGLPPHNEQFF.

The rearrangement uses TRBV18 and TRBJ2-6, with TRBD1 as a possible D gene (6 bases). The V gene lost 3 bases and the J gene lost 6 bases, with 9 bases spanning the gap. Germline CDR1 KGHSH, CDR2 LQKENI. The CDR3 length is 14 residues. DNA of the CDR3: TGTGCCAGCTCACCGTTGGGACAGGCCAACGTCCTGACTTTC. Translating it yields CASSPLGQANVLTF.

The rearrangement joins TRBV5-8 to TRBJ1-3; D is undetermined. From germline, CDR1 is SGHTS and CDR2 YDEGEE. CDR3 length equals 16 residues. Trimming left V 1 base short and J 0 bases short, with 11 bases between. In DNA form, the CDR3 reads TGTGCCAGCAGCTTGAATTACGTGAGCTCTGGAAACACCATATATTTT. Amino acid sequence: CASSLNYVSSGNTIYF.

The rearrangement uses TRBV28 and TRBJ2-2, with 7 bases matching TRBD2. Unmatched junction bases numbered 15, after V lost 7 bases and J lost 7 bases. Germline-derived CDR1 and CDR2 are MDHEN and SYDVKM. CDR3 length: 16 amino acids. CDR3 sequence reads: CASTSGGSLGHGELFF. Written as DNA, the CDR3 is TGTGCCAGCACCTCGGGCGGGAGCCTCGGTCACGGGGAGCTGTTTTTT.

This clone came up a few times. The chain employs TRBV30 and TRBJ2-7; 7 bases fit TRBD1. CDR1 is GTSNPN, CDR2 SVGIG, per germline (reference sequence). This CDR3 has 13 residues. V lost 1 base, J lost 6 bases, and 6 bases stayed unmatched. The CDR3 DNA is TGTGCCTGGAGTGGACAGGGAATTGGCGAGCAGTACTTC. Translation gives CAWSGQGIGEQYF.

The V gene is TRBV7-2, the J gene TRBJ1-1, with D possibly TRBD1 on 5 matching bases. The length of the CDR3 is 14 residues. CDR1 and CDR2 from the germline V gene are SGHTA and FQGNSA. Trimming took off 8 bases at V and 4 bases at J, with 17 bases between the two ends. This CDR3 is CASALYQGPTEAFF. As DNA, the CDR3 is TGTGCCAGCGCTCTATACCAGGGCCCCACTGAAGCTTTCTTT. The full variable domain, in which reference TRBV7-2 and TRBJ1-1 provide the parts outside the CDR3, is GAGVSQSPSNKVTEKGKDVELRCDPISGHTALYWYRQSLGQGLEFLIYFQGNSAPDKSGLPSDRFSAERTGGSVSTLTIQRTQQEDSAVYLCASALYQGPTEAFFGQGTRLTVV.

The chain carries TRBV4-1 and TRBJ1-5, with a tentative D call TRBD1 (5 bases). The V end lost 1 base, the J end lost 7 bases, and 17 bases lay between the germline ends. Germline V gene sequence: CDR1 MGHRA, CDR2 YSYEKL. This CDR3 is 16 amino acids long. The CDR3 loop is CASSQGVGGDRQPQHF. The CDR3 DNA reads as TGCGCCAGCAGCCAAGGAGTGGGGGGGGACCGGCAGCCCCAGCATTTT.

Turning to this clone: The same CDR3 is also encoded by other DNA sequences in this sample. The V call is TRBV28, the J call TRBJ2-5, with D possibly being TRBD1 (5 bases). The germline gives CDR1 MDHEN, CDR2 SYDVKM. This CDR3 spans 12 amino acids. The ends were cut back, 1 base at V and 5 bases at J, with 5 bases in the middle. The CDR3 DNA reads TGTGCCAGCAGTTTATACAGGGAGACCCAGTACTTC. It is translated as CASSLYRETQYF.

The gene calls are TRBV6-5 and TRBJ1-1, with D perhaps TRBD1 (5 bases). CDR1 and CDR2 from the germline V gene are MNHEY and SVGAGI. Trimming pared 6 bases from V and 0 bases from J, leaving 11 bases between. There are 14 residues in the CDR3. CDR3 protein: CASSGGRMNTEAFF. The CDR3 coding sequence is TGTGCCAGCAGCGGGGGACGGATGAACACTGAAGCTTTCTTT.

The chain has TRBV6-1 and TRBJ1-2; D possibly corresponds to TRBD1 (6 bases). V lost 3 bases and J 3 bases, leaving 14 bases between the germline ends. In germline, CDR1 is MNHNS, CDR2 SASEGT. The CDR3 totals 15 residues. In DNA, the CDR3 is TGTGCCAGCAGTGATAGGGGGGGTAGCGACTATGGCTACACCTTC. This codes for CASSDRGGSDYGYTF.

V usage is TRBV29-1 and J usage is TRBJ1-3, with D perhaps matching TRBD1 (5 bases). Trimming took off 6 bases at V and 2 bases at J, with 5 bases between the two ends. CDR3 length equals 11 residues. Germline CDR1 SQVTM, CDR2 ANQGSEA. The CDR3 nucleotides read TGCAGCGTCAGGGCTGGAAACACCATATATTTT. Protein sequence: CSVRAGNTIYF.

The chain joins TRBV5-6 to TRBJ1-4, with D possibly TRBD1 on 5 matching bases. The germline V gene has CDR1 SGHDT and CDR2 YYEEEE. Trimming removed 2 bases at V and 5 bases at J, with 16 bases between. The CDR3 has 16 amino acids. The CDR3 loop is CASSFGSGTMNEKLFF. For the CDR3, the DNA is TGTGCCAGCAGCTTTGGGTCCGGGACTATGAATGAAAAACTGTTTTTT.

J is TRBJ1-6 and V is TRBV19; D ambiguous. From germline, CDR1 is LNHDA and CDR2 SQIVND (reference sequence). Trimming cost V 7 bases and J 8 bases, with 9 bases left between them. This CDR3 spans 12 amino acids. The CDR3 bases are TGTGCCAGTACCCGCGGCGATTCACCCCTCCACTTT. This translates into CASTRGDSPLHF.

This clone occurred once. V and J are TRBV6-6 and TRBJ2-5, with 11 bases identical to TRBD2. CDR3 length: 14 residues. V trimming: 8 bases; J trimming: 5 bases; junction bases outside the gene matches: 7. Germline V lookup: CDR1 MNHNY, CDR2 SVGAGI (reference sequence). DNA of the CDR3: TGTGCCAGCCAACTAGCGGGGGTATTGGAGACCCAGTACTTC. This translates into CASQLAGVLETQYF.

CDR3: CASSHGVAKNIQYF. The CDR3, as DNA: TGTGCCAGCAGTCACGGAGTGGCCAAAAACATTCAGTACTTC. This chain links TRBV5-6 with TRBJ2-4; D uncertain. The V gene's germline CDR1 is SGHDT and CDR2 YYEEEE. CDR3 length: 14 amino acids. The V gene lost 5 bases and the J gene lost 1 base, with 10 bases spanning the gap.

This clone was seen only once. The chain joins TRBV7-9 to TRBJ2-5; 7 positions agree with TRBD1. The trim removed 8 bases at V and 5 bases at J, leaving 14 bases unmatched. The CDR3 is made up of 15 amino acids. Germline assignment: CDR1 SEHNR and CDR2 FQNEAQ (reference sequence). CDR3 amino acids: CASGRGRGQFETQYF. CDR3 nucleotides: TGTGCCAGCGGCAGGGGAAGGGGGCAGTTTGAGACCCAGTACTTC.

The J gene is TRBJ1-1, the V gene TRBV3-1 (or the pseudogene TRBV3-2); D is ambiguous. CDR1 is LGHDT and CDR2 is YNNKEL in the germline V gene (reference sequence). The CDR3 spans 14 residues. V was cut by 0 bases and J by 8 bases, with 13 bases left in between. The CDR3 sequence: CASSQENGRIEAFF. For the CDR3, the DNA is TGTGCCAGCAGCCAAGAGAATGGGAGGATAGAAGCTTTCTTT.

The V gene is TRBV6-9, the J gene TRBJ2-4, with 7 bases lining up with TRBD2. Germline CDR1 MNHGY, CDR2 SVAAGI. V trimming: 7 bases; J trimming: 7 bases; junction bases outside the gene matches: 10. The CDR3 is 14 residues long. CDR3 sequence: CASIRYRGENIQYF. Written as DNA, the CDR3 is TGTGCCAGCATCAGATACCGGGGGGAGAACATTCAGTACTTC.

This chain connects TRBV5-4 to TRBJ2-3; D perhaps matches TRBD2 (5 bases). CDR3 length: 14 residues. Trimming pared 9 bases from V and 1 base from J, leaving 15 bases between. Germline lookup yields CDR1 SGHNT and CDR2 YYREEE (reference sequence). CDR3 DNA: TGTGCCACCGAGAGCGAGCGGCGCACAGATACGCAGTATTTT. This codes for CATESERRTDTQYF.

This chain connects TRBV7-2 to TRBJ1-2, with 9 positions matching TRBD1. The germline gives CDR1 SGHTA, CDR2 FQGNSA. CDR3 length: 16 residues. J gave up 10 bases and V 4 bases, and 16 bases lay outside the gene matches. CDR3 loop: CASSSYPPGTGRAYTF. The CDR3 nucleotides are TGTGCCAGCAGCTCATACCCCCCCGGGACAGGGAGAGCCTACACCTTC. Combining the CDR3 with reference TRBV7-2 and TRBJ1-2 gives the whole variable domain GAGVSQSPSNKVTEKGKDVELRCDPISGHTALYWYRQSLGQGLEFLIYFQGNSAPDKSGLPSDRFSAERTGGSVSTLTIQRTQQEDSAVYLCASSSYPPGTGRAYTFGSGTRLTVV.

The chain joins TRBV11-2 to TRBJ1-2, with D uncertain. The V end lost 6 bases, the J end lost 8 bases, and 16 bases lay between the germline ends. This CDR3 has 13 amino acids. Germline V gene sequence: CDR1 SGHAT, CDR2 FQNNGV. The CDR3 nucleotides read TGTGCCAGCAGGGGAGGGCCCGTATGGGGCTACACCTTC. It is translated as CASRGGPVWGYTF.

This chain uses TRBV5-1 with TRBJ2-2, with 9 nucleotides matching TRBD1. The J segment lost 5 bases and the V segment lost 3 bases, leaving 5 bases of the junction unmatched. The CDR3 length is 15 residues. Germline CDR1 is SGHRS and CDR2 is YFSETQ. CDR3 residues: CASSSGQGMTGELFF. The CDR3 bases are TGCGCCAGCAGCTCGGGACAGGGTATGACCGGGGAGCTGTTTTTT.

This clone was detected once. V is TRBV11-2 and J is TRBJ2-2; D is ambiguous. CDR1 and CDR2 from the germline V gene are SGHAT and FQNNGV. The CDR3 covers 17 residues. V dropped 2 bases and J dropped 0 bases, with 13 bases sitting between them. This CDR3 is CASSLITGISNTGELFF. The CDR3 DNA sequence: TGTGCCAGCAGCTTAATCACCGGTATTTCGAACACCGGGGAGCTGTTTTTT.

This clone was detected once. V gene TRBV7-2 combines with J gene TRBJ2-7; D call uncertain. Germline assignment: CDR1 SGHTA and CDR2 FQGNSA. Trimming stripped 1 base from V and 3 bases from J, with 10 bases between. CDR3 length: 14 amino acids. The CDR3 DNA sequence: TGTGCCAGCAGCTTAGGAGTTTCTCTCTACGAGCAGTACTTC. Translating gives CASSLGVSLYEQYF.

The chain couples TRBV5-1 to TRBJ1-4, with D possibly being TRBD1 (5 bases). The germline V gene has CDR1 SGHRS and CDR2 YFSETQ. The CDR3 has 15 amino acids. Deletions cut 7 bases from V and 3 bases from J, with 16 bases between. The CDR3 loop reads CASADSGGANEKLFF. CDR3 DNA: TGCGCCAGCGCCGACTCCGGGGGTGCTAATGAAAAACTGTTTTTT. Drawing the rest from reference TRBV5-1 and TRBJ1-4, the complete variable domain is KAGVTQTPRYLIKTRGQQVTLSCSPISGHRSVSWYQQTPGQGLQFLFEYFSETQRNKGNFPGRFSGRQFSNSRSEMNVSTLELGDSALYLCASADSGGANEKLFFGSGTQLSVL.

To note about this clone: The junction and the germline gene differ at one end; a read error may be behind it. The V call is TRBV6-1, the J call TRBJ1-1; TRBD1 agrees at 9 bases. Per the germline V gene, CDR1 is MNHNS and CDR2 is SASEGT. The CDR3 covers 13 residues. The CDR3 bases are TGTGCCAGCCGTGAGACAGGGGGAACTGAAGCTTTCTTT. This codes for CASRETGGTEAFF.

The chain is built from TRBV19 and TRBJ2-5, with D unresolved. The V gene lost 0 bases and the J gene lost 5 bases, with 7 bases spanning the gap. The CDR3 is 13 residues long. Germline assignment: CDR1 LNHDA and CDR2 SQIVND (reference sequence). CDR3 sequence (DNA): TGTGCCAGTAGTATAGAACTAAGGGAGACCCAGTACTTC. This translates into CASSIELRETQYF. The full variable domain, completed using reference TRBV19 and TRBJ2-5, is DGGITQSPKYLFRKEGQNVTLSCEQNLNHDAMYWYRQDPGQGLRLIYYSQIVNDFQKGDIAEGYSVSREKKESFPLTVTSAQKNPTAFYLCASSIELRETQYFGPGTRLLVL.

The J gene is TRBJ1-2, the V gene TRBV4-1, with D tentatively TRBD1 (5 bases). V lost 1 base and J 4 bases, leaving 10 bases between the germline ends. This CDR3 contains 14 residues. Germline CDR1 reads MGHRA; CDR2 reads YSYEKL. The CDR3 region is CASSQATGSYGYTF. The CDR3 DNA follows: TGCGCCAGCAGCCAAGCTACAGGTAGCTATGGCTACACCTTC.

CDR3 residues: CASSLRPPGQAFMNTEAFF. The DNA of the CDR3 is TGTGCCAGCAGTTTAAGGCCTCCGGGACAGGCCTTCATGAACACTGAAGCTTTCTTT. The gene calls are TRBV27 and TRBJ1-1, with TRBD1 matching over 8 bases. V was clipped by 2 bases and J by 0 bases; unmatched bases: 14. Germline CDR1 and CDR2: MNHEY and SMNVEV (reference sequence). The CDR3 contains 19 residues.

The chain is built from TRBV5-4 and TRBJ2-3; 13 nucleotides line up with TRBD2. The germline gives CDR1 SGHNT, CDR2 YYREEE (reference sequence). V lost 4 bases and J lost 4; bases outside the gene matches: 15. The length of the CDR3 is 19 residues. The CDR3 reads CASSPPGGLAGVRADTQYF. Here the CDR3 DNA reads TGTGCCAGCAGCCCCCCGGGAGGACTAGCGGGAGTGCGAGCAGATACGCAGTATTTT.